This T cell receptor (beta chain) originates from a study of OX40 agonist ivuxolimab in advanced cancers. Overall study context: Hepatocellular carcinoma, melanoma, renal cell or head and neck cancer was diagnosed in the dose-escalation patients. Eligibility admitted prior anti-PD-1, anti-PD-L1 or anti-CTLA-4 therapy; about 42% had some. Study results and limitations: Compared with CD4+, CD8+ T cells on average had more expanded clones. The antigen specificity of the peripheral T cells (those that were expanded) was not determined.

On this clone: The target antigen is unknown.

The CDR3 runs 14 residues. From germline, CDR1 is MNHEY and CDR2 SVGAGI. The V and J ends lost 7 bases and 0 bases respectively, with 10 bases between them. Sequencing was performed with immunoSEQ multiplex PCR; in TCRdb, only in-frame clones are kept and a portion is missing. Found here are about 82,000 clones, 75% to 90% of them singletons; the top ten hold roughly 2.5%. This receptor was taken from an adult with an advanced solid tumor such as melanoma, head and neck, liver or kidney cancer. This specimen was CD4+ or CD8+ T cells sorted from blood, taken in a trial of the OX40 agonist ivuxolimab. J is TRBJ2-4 and V is TRBV6-5, with D unclear. CDR3 protein: CASTTDIAKNIQYF. CDR3 coding DNA: TGTGCCAGCACCACCGACATAGCCAAAAACATTCAGTACTTC.